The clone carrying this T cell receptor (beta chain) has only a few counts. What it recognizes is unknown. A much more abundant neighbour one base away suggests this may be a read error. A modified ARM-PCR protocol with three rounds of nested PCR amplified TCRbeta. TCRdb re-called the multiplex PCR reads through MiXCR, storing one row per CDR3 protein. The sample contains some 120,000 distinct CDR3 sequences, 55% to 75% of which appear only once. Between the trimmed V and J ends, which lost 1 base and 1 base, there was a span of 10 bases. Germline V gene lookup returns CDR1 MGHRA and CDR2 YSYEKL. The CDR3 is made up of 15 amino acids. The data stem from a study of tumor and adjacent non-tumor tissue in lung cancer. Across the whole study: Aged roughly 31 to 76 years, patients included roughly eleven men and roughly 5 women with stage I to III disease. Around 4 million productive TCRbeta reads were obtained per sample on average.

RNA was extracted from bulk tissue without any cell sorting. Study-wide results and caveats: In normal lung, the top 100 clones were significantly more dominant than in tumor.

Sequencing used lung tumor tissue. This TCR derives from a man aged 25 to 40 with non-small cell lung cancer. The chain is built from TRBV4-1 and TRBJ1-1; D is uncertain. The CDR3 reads CASSQGIATNTEAFF. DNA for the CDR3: TGCGCCAGCAGCCAAGGTATAGCAACGAACACTGAAGCTTTCTTT.